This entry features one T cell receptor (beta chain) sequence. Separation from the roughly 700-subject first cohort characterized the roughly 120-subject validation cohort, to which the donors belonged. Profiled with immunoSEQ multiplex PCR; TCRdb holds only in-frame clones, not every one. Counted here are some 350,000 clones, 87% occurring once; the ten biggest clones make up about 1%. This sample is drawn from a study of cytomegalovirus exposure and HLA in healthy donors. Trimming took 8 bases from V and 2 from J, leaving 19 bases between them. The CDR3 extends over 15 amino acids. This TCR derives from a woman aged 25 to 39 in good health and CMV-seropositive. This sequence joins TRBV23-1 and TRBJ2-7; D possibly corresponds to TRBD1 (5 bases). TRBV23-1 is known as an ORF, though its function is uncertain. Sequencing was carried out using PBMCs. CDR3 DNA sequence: TGCGCCAGCCCACGCAGGGATAAGCCTACCTACGAGCAGTACTTC. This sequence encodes CASPRRDKPTYEQYF.